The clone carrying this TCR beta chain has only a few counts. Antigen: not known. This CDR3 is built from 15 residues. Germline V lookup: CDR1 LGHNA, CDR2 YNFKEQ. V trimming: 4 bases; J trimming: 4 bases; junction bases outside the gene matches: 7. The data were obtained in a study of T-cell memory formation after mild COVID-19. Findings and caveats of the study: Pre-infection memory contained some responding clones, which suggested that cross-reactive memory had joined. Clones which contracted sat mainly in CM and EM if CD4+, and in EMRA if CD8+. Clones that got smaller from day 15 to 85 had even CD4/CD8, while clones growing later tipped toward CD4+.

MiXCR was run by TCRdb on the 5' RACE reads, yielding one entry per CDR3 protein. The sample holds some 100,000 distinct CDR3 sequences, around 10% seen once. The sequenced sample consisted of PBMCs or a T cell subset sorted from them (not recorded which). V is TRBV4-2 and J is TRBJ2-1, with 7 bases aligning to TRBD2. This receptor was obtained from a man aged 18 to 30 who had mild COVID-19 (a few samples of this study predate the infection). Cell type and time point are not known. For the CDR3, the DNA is TGTGCCAGCAGCCCCCCGGGGGGTCGGTACAATGAGCAGTTCTTC. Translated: CASSPPGGRYNEQFF.